This T cell receptor (beta chain) derives from a study of human T cells and chemical hapten exposure. Turning to the study itself: Variability of per-sample TCR yields stemmed mainly from small differences in pooled library volume.

Time point specified: healthy volunteer bleed at 6 weeks. The template was total RNA from unfractionated whole blood. This clonotype has ten or more counts. Its antigen is unidentified. The CDR3 runs 15 residues. Germline CDR1 and CDR2: MDHEN and SYDVKM. V dropped 8 bases and J dropped 0; count of bases not matched to a gene: 7. Study-level results: After DPC sensitization, TCRs above 1 in 1000 frequency showed no change.

Single cDNA molecules in the library carried unique molecular identifiers attached during preparation. TCRdb ran MiXCR on the RACE reads and lists one entry per CDR3 protein. The sample yields about 45,000 distinct CDR3 sequences, about 3.7% seen once. This chain uses TRBV28 with TRBJ2-7; 10 bases match TRBD1. The receptor's source is a human donor in good health. Some clones in this sample may be carry-over from other donors' samples. The sample consisted of whole blood. The CDR3 loop reads CASGQGVPLSYEQYF. DNA for the CDR3: TGTGCCAGCGGACAGGGGGTGCCCCTCTCCTACGAGCAGTACTTC. The full variable domain, rest sourced from reference TRBV28 and TRBJ2-7, is DVKVTQSSRYLVKRTGEKVFLECVQDMDHENMFWYRQDPGLGLRLIYFSYDVKMKEKGDIPEGYSVSREKKERFSLILESASTNQTSMYLCASGQGVPLSYEQYFGPGTRLTVT.